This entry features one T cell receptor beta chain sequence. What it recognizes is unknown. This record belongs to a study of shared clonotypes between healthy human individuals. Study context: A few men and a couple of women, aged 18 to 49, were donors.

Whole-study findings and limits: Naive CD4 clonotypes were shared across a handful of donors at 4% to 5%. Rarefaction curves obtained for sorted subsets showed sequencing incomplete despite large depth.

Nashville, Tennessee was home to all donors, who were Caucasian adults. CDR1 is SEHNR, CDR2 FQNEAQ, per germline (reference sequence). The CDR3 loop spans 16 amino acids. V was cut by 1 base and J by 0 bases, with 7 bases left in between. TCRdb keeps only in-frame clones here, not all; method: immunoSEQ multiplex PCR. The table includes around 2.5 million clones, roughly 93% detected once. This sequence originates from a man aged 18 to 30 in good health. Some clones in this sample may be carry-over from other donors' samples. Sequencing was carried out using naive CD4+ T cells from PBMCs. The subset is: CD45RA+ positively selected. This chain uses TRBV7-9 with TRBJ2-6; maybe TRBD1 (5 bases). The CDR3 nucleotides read TGTGCCAGCAGCTTAGTTGGGGCCTCTGGGGCCAACGTCCTGACTTTC. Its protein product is CASSLVGASGANVLTF.